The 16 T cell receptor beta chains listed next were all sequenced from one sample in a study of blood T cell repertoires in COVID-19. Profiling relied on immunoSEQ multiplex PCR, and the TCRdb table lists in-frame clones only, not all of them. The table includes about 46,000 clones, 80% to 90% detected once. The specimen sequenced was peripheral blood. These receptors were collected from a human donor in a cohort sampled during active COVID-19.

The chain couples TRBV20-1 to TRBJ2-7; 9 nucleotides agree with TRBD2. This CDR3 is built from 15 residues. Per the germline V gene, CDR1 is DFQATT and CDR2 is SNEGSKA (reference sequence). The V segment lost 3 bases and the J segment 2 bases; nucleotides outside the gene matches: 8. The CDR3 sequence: CSASGELAGAYEQYF. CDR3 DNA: TGCAGTGCTAGTGGGGAGTTAGCGGGGGCCTACGAGCAGTACTTC.

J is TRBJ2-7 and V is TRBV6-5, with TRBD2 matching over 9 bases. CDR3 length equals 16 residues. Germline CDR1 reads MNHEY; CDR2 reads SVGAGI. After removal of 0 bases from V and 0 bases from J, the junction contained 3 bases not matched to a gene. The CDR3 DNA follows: TGTGCCAGCAGTTACTCTAGGACTAGCGACTCCTACGAGCAGTACTTC. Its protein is CASSYSRTSDSYEQYF.

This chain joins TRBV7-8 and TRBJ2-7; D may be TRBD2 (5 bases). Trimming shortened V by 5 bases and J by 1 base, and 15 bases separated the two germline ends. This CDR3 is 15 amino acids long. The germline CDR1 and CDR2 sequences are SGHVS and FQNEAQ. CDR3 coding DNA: TGTGCCAGCAGCCGACGGAATCTAGCATCCTACGAGCAGTACTTC. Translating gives CASSRRNLASYEQYF.

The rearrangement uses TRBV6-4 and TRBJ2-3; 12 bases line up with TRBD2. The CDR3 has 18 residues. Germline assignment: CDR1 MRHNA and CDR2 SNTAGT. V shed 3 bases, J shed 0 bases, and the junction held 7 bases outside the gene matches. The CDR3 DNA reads TGTGCCAGCAGTGAGATTGCCGGGACTAGCGGGAGCACAGATACGCAGTATTTT. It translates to CASSEIAGTSGSTDTQYF.

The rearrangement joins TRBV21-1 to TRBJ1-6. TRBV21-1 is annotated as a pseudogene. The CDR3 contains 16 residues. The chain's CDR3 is CASSKPRVSSNSPLHF. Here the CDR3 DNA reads TGTGCCAGCAGCAAACCTCGGGTTAGCTCTAATTCACCCCTCCACTTT.

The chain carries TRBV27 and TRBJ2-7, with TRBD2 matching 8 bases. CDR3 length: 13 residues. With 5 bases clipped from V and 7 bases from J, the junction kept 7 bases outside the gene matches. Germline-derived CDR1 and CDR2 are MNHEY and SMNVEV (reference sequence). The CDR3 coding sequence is TGTGCCAGCAGTCTCGGGAGGGGCGGGGAGCAGTACTTC. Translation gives CASSLGRGGEQYF.

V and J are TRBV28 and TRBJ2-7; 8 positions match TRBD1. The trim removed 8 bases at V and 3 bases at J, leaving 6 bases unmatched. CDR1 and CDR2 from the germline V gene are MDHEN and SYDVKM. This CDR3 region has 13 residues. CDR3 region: CASRTGNHYEQYF. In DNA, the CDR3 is TGTGCCAGCCGGACAGGGAACCACTACGAGCAGTACTTC.

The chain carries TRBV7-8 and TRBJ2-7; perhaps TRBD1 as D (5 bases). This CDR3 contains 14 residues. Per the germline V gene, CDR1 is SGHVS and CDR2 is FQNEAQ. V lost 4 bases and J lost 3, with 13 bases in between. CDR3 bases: TGTGCCAGCAGCTCAACAGGTCATTACTACGAGCAGTACTTC. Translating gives CASSSTGHYYEQYF.

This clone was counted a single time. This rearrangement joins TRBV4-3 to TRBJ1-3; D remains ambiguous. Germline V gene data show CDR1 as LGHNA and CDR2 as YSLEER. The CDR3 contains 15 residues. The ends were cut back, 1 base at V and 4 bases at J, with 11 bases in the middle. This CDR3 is CASSQGTGGGNTIYF. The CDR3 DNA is TGCGCCAGCAGCCAAGGAACGGGAGGGGGAAACACCATATATTTT.

CDR3 residues: CASSAGTGVGSPLHF. CDR3 coding DNA: TGCGCCAGCAGCGCCGGGACAGGGGTAGGGTCACCCCTCCACTTT. The chain uses TRBV5-1 and TRBJ1-6; 10 positions agree with TRBD1. Per the germline V gene, CDR1 is SGHRS and CDR2 is YFSETQ. V shed 4 bases, J shed 10 bases, and the junction held 8 bases outside the gene matches. The CDR3 is 15 amino acids.

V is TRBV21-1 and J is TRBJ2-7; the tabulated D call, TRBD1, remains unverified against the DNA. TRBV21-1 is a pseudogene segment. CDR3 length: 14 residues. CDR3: CASSSDRASYEQYF. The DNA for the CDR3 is TGTGCCAGCAGCAGCGACAGGGCGTCCTACGAGCAGTACTTC.

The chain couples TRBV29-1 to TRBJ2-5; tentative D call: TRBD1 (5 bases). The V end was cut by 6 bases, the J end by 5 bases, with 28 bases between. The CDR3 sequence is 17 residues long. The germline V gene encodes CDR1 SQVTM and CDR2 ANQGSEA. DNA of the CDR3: TGCAGCGTCCAATCACTCGAACGAGCGAAGGGGCTGGAGACCCAGTACTTC. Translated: CSVQSLERAKGLETQYF.

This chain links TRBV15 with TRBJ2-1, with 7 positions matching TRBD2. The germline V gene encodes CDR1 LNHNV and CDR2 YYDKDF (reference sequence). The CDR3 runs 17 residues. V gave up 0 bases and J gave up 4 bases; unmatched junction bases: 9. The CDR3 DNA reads TGTGCCACCAGCAGAGATTTTCGGGCTAGCGGATACAATGAGCAGTTCTTC. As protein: CATSRDFRASGYNEQFF.

CDR3 bases: TGTGCCAGCATCGACACCCCCTACGAGCAGTACTTC. Translated: CASIDTPYEQYF. The chain joins TRBV2 to TRBJ2-7; D is unclear. CDR1 and CDR2 from the germline V gene are SNHLY and FYNNEI. Trimming took off 7 bases at V and 2 bases at J, with 9 bases between the two ends. The CDR3 consists of 12 residues. The variable domain in full, completed from reference TRBV2 and TRBJ2-7, reads EPEVTQTPSHQVTQMGQEVILRCVPISNHLYFYWYRQILGQKVEFLVSFYNNEISEKSEIFDDQFSVERPDGSNFTLKIRSTKLEDSAMYFCASIDTPYEQYFGPGTRLTVT.

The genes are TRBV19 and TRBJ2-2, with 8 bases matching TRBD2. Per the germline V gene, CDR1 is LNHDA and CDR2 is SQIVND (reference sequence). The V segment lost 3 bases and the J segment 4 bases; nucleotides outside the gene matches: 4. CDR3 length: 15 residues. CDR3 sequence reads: CASSIRGGRTGELFF. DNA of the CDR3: TGTGCCAGTAGTATTCGGGGGGGCCGCACCGGGGAGCTGTTTTTT. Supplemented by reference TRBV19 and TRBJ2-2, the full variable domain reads DGGITQSPKYLFRKEGQNVTLSCEQNLNHDAMYWYRQDPGQGLRLIYYSQIVNDFQKGDIAEGYSVSREKKESFPLTVTSAQKNPTAFYLCASSIRGGRTGELFFGEGSRLTVL.

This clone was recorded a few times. The CDR3 here is CASSITGGNTEAFF. CDR3 in DNA: TGTGCCAGCAGTATCACAGGGGGCAACACTGAAGCTTTCTTT. The rearrangement joins TRBV27 to TRBJ1-1; 9 bases fit TRBD1. Germline assignment: CDR1 MNHEY and CDR2 SMNVEV (reference sequence). CDR3 length equals 14 residues. With V trimmed by 5 bases and J by 2 bases, 3 bases remained unmatched.